These 20 T cell receptor beta chains originate from one sample sequenced in a study of blood T cells in healthy people across ages. A J-beta primer mix and a sample-barcoded 5' primer were used in a second PCR of roughly 6 to 11 cycles. MiXCR, applied by TCRdb to the 5' RACE reads, yields one record per CDR3 protein. This table holds roughly 1.5 million distinct CDR3 sequences, about 42% found once. The sequenced sample consisted of blood. Receptors were obtained from a woman younger than 30 in good health.

At least ten counts were recorded for this clonotype. The rearrangement joins TRBV27 to TRBJ2-7; TRBD2 aligns across 8 bases. Germline V gene sequence: CDR1 MNHEY, CDR2 SMNVEV (reference sequence). The CDR3 is 14 amino acids. Trimming took 3 bases from V and 4 from J; bases not matched to a gene: 5. The CDR3 region is CASSFSSGSYEQYF. The CDR3 nucleotides read TGTGCCAGCAGTTTCTCCAGCGGGAGTTACGAGCAGTACTTC.

The J gene is TRBJ2-1, the V gene TRBV24-1, with D perhaps matching TRBD2 (5 bases). In germline, CDR1 is KGHDR, CDR2 SFDVKD. The CDR3 contains 14 residues. Trimming took 7 bases from V and 4 from J, leaving 13 bases between them. The CDR3 bases are TGTGCCACCAGCTCTCGACTACTGTACAATGAGCAGTTCTTC. Protein product: CATSSRLLYNEQFF.

This clonotype was picked up a small number of times. The chain couples TRBV6-5 to TRBJ2-3; the D gene is possibly TRBD1 (6 bases). CDR3 length: 13 amino acids. V gave up 6 bases and J gave up 4 bases, with 11 bases separating them. CDR1 is MNHEY and CDR2 is SVGAGI in the germline V gene. The CDR3, as DNA: TGTGCCAGCAGCGACAGGTCCTCAGATACGCAGTATTTT. Protein: CASSDRSSDTQYF.

This clonotype appeared a few times. V gene TRBV2 combines with J gene TRBJ2-7, with unresolved D. V was pared by 3 bases and J by 0 bases, with 12 bases between. The CDR3 sequence is 15 residues long. Germline V gene data show CDR1 as SNHLY and CDR2 as FYNNEI. The CDR3 nucleotides read TGTGCCAGCAGTGAGGGCGATCATGACTCCTACGAGCAGTACTTC. Translating it yields CASSEGDHDSYEQYF.

This clonotype appeared a few times. The chain is built from TRBV20-1 and TRBJ2-1, with 7 bases that match TRBD1. Germline loops: CDR1 DFQATT, CDR2 SNEGSKA (reference sequence). This CDR3 is 14 amino acids long. V lost 6 bases to trimming and J lost 5 bases; unmatched junction nucleotides: 10. The CDR3 DNA follows: TGCAGTGCCAAGCCCCGGGACAGTAACAATGAGCAGTTCTTC. It translates to CSAKPRDSNNEQFF.

This rearrangement joins TRBV11-2 to TRBJ2-1; D perhaps matches TRBD2 (6 bases). Germline V lookup: CDR1 SGHAT, CDR2 FQNNGV. The V end lost 5 bases, the J end lost 3 bases, and 17 bases lay between the germline ends. The CDR3 totals 16 residues. The CDR3 region has the DNA TGTGCCAGCAGCCCAGTGGGGGAGGCCAACTACAATGAGCAGTTCTTC. Amino acids: CASSPVGEANYNEQFF. The full variable domain, rest sourced from reference TRBV11-2 and TRBJ2-1, is EAGVAQSPRYKIIEKRQSVAFWCNPISGHATLYWYQQILGQGPKLLIQFQNNGVVDDSQLPKDRFSAERLKGVDSTLKIQPAKLEDSAVYLCASSPVGEANYNEQFFGPGTRLTVL.

This clonotype turned up a few times. V gene TRBV7-9 combines with J gene TRBJ2-7, with 9 nucleotides matching TRBD2. V lost 7 bases and J lost 2; bases outside the gene matches: 9. This CDR3 spans 15 amino acids. CDR1 is SEHNR and CDR2 is FQNEAQ in the germline V gene (reference sequence). The CDR3 sequence: CASTPRGGRAYEQYF. The DNA of the CDR3 is TGTGCCAGCACTCCTCGGGGCGGGAGGGCCTACGAGCAGTACTTC.

This clonotype has at least ten counts. The chain recombines TRBV7-2 with TRBJ2-7, with D possibly TRBD2 on 6 matching bases. The CDR3 loop spans 12 amino acids. V was pared by 4 bases and J by 12 bases, with 16 bases between. Germline CDR1 is SGHTA and CDR2 is FQGNSA. CDR3 residues: CASSSGLTGLYF. The CDR3 DNA follows: TGTGCCAGCAGCTCCGGGCTTACGGGACTGTACTTC.

The genes are TRBV9 and TRBJ1-2; D ambiguous. Trimming took 4 bases from V and 0 from J, leaving 10 bases between them. Germline V CDR1 and CDR2: SGDLS, YYNGEE. CDR3 length equals 14 residues. The DNA for the CDR3 is TGTGCCAGCAGCCTTCCTGTGGCTAACTATGGCTACACCTTC. Protein sequence: CASSLPVANYGYTF.

The CDR3 DNA reads TGTGCCAGCAGCTGGGCCAGGGAATTCGAGCAGTACTTC. As protein: CASSWAREFEQYF. The chain carries TRBV27 and TRBJ2-4; D might be TRBD1 (5 bases). The J call may be faulty, since TRBJ2-7 better matches the DNA end. This CDR3 region has 13 residues. Germline CDR1 is MNHEY and CDR2 is SMNVEV (reference sequence).

V gene TRBV20-1 combines with J gene TRBJ1-6; D is ambiguous. Trimming stripped 3 bases from V and 12 bases from J, with 9 bases between. The length of the CDR3 is 11 residues. The germline V gene encodes CDR1 DFQATT and CDR2 SNEGSKA (reference sequence). In DNA, the CDR3 is TGCAGTGCTAGGGCCGGGCTACCCCTCCACTTT. Its protein product is CSARAGLPLHF.

This clonotype occurred a few times. The J gene is TRBJ2-3, the V gene TRBV29-1; D perhaps matches TRBD2 (6 bases). The CDR3 is 15 residues long. The germline V gene encodes CDR1 SQVTM and CDR2 ANQGSEA. Trimming took 5 bases from V and 0 from J, leaving 15 bases between them. CDR3 amino acids: CSVKIAEYSTDTQYF. The CDR3 nucleotides read TGCAGCGTTAAGATAGCGGAATATAGCACAGATACGCAGTATTTT.

The rearrangement uses TRBV4-3 and TRBJ2-5; TRBD2 aligns across 11 bases. The CDR3 contains 19 residues. Trimming took 2 bases from V and 0 from J; bases not matched to a gene: 11. Looked up from germline, CDR1 is LGHNA and CDR2 is YSLEER. CDR3 sequence reads: CASSQQKTSGVPYQETQYF. The CDR3 DNA sequence: TGCGCCAGCAGCCAACAAAAGACTAGCGGGGTTCCGTACCAAGAGACCCAGTACTTC.

V gene TRBV7-2 combines with J gene TRBJ2-3; 14 nucleotides align to TRBD2. There are 18 residues in the CDR3. The V segment lost 1 base and the J segment 6 bases; nucleotides outside the gene matches: 9. Germline assignment: CDR1 SGHTA and CDR2 FQGNSA. CDR3: CASSLVRGRLAGGDTQYF. CDR3 nucleotides: TGTGCCAGCAGCTTAGTTCGGGGGAGACTAGCGGGAGGGGATACGCAGTATTTT.

V is TRBV11-2 and J is TRBJ1-2; a weak D match, TRBD1 (5 bases). The V end was cut by 4 bases, the J end by 5 bases, with 14 bases between. The CDR3 is made up of 14 amino acids. In germline, CDR1 is SGHAT, CDR2 FQNNGV. CDR3 residues: CASSSGTGRYGYTF. The CDR3 region has the DNA TGTGCCAGCAGCTCCGGAACAGGCAGATATGGCTACACCTTC.

The chain carries TRBV15 and TRBJ2-1, with D tentatively TRBD1 (5 bases). V was cut by 0 bases and J by 7 bases, with 7 bases left in between. CDR1 is LNHNV and CDR2 is YYDKDF in the germline V gene (reference sequence). The CDR3 is 13 amino acids. The CDR3 DNA follows: TGTGCCACCAGCAGAGATCAGGGAAATGAGCAGTTCTTC. Translated, it gives CATSRDQGNEQFF.

The J gene is TRBJ2-3, the V gene TRBV7-9, with 8 positions matching TRBD2. The CDR3 is 15 residues long. Germline V gene sequence: CDR1 SEHNR, CDR2 FQNEAQ (reference sequence). V shed 8 bases, J shed 2 bases, and the junction held 9 bases outside the gene matches. The CDR3 is CASSPYGGDTDTQYF. CDR3 sequence (DNA): TGTGCCAGCTCCCCCTACGGGGGGGACACAGATACGCAGTATTTT.

The chain uses TRBV10-2 and TRBJ2-7, with 7 positions matching TRBD1. CDR3 length: 14 amino acids. Germline V gene lookup returns CDR1 WSHSY and CDR2 SAAADI. Trimming removed 3 bases from V and 5 bases from J; junction bases left unmatched: 7. The CDR3 DNA reads as TGCGCCAGCAGTGACCCAGGGGGTATCAACGAGCAGTACTTC. The encoded protein is CASSDPGGINEQYF.

This chain connects TRBV6-2 or TRBV6-3 to TRBJ2-1, with D perhaps TRBD1 or TRBD2 (5 bases each). The CDR3 contains 13 residues. Germline V CDR1 and CDR2: MNHEY, SVGEGT. Trimming took 1 base from V and 9 from J, leaving 10 bases between them. The CDR3 protein is CASSYYGGVEQFF. DNA of the CDR3: TGTGCCAGCAGTTACTATGGGGGAGTTGAGCAGTTCTTC.

This chain joins TRBV4-3 and TRBJ1-1; a possible D gene is TRBD1 (6 bases). V shed 0 bases and J shed 8 bases, with 13 bases lying between them. The CDR3 is 14 amino acids. The germline gives CDR1 LGHNA, CDR2 YSLEER. As DNA, the CDR3 is TGCGCCAGCAGCCAAGATACAGGACAGAAAGAAGCTTTCTTT. Protein: CASSQDTGQKEAFF.